Listed below are T cell receptor beta chains from one sample, sequenced in a study of blood T cell repertoires in COVID-19. This table comes from immunoSEQ multiplex PCR, and its TCRdb copy is limited to in-frame clones, with some not included. Of under 55,000 clones in the sample, about 85% are singletons; the top ten hold 25% to 35%. Sample: peripheral blood. These receptors were collected from an elderly woman with acute or convalescent COVID-19. Each CDR3 is given with its conserved first and last residue. The D gene is left open where the match is weak. A row's size may be missing; if present it is once, few, many or a size class.

j_call: TRBJ1-2; d_call: NA; v_call: TRBV6-2/TRBV6-3; clone_size: NA; cdr3_nt: TGTGCCAGCAGTCCCCGAGGACTACCGACGTATGGCTACACCTTC; cdr3_aa: CASSPRGLPTYGYTF
j_call: TRBJ2-7; d_call: TRBD1; v_call: TRBV29-1; clone_size: NA; cdr3_nt: TGCAGCGTGGGGACAGACAAGCAGTACTTC; cdr3_aa: CSVGTDKQYF
j_call: TRBJ2-1; d_call: TRBD2; v_call: TRBV28; clone_size: NA; cdr3_nt: TGTGCCAGCAGGGGGAGGACTAGCGGGTGGGACAATGAGCAGTTCTTC; cdr3_aa: CASRGRTSGWDNEQFF
j_call: TRBJ2-1; d_call: NA; v_call: TRBV24-1; clone_size: few; cdr3_nt: TGTGCCACCAGTGACCACGGGGAGAGAATCAATGAGCAGTTCTTC; cdr3_aa: CATSDHGERINEQFF
j_call: TRBJ2-1; d_call: TRBD2; v_call: TRBV6-1; clone_size: NA; cdr3_nt: TGTGCCAGCAGTGCCTCTAGCGGGAGCTCCTACAATGAGCAGTTCTTC; cdr3_aa: CASSASSGSSYNEQFF
j_call: TRBJ2-5; d_call: NA; v_call: TRBV19; clone_size: NA; cdr3_nt: TGTGCCAGTAGCCCTAGGTCCAGTCCAGAGACCCAGTACTTC; cdr3_aa: CASSPRSSPETQYF
j_call: TRBJ2-2; d_call: NA; v_call: TRBV5-1; clone_size: NA; cdr3_nt: TGCGCCAGCAGCGCGGGACAGCAGAACACCGGGGAGCTGTTTTTT; cdr3_aa: CASSAGQQNTGELFF
j_call: TRBJ2-2; d_call: TRBD1; v_call: TRBV16; clone_size: NA; cdr3_nt: TGTGCCAGCAGCAAGACAAGGGGGCGGCTCGGGGAGCTGTTTTTT; cdr3_aa: CASSKTRGRLGELFF
j_call: TRBJ1-2; d_call: NA; v_call: TRBV5-4; clone_size: NA; cdr3_nt: TGTGCCAGCAGCTTGGACAGGGACGGCTACACCTTC; cdr3_aa: CASSLDRDGYTF
j_call: TRBJ1-5; d_call: TRBD1; v_call: TRBV7-9; clone_size: NA; cdr3_nt: TGTGCCAGCAGCCCGGGACAGGGATTTACTCAGCCCCAGCATTTT; cdr3_aa: CASSPGQGFTQPQHF
j_call: TRBJ1-1; d_call: NA; v_call: TRBV30; clone_size: NA; cdr3_nt: TGTGCCTGGAATAAGCATGAGAACACTGAAGCTTTCTTT; cdr3_aa: CAWNKHENTEAFF
j_call: TRBJ2-7; d_call: NA; v_call: TRBV6-1; clone_size: NA; cdr3_nt: TGTGCCAGCAGTGACATCTACGAGCAGTACTTC; cdr3_aa: CASSDIYEQYF
j_call: TRBJ2-1; d_call: TRBD2; v_call: TRBV5-1; clone_size: NA; cdr3_nt: TGCGCCAGCAGCCCGACTAGCGGGAGCACCTCCTACAATGAGCAGTTCTTC; cdr3_aa: CASSPTSGSTSYNEQFF